This entry lists 27 T cell receptor beta chains sequenced from one sample in a study of response to subunit inactivated influenza vaccine (dated by TCRdb to 2017 to 2018). Receptor amplification or capture employed RT-PCR. Sequencing instrument: Illumina HiSeq 2500. The public reads were reprocessed in TCRdb via fastp at Q25 and MiXCR, keeping in-frame beta chains. Every distinct CDR3 protein forms one entry, paired with its most common genes and DNA. For this sample the table gives hundreds of thousands of distinct CDR3 sequences, of which roughly 14% were detected only once. 6% to 7% of the sample is taken by the ten largest. This sample comprised PBMCs from blood, obtained roughly 15 days before vaccination. The origin of the receptors is a man over 45 who received an inactivated influenza vaccine. Donor details come from another sample of the same person, matched by shared clones.

A few counts support this clonotype. The chain is built from TRBV7-9 and TRBJ2-2; no reliable D call. This CDR3 has 13 residues. The V end lost 5 bases, the J end lost 5 bases, and 9 bases lay between the germline ends. Germline CDR1 SEHNR, CDR2 FQNEAQ (reference sequence). The DNA of the CDR3 is TGTGCCAGCAGCGTCTCGCTAACCGGGGAGCTGTTTTTT. This sequence encodes CASSVSLTGELFF.

The genes are TRBV5-1 and TRBJ2-1; TRBD1 aligns across 9 bases. With V trimmed by 7 bases and J by 4 bases, 9 bases remained unmatched. Germline-derived CDR1 and CDR2 are SGHRS and YFSETQ. This CDR3 is 15 amino acids long. CDR3 region: CASGLTGGQYNEQFF. Here the CDR3 DNA reads TGCGCCAGCGGACTAACAGGGGGCCAGTACAATGAGCAGTTCTTC.

This clonotype has ten or more counts. The chain combines TRBV5-6 with TRBJ1-6; D is unclear. The CDR3 consists of 14 residues. Germline CDR1 is SGHDT and CDR2 is YYEEEE. The germline V and J ends were trimmed by 2 bases and 9 bases, with 12 bases remaining between them. CDR3 protein: CASSLLGMGSPLHF. The CDR3 DNA reads as TGTGCCAGCAGCTTACTGGGAATGGGTTCACCCCTCCACTTT.

V usage is TRBV24-1 and J usage is TRBJ2-3; TRBD2 matches at 13 bases. The CDR3 covers 17 residues. J lost 2 bases, V lost 5 bases, and 6 bases had no gene match. The germline V gene encodes CDR1 KGHDR and CDR2 SFDVKD. As DNA, the CDR3 is TGTGCCACCAGTGCCCTGACTAGCGGGAGGTCCACAGATACGCAGTATTTT. This codes for CATSALTSGRSTDTQYF.

V gene TRBV20-1 combines with J gene TRBJ2-5, with D perhaps TRBD2 (5 bases). The CDR3 has 15 amino acids. CDR1 DFQATT and CDR2 SNEGSKA come from the germline V gene (reference sequence). Trimming removed 0 bases from V and 0 bases from J, with 11 bases in between. The CDR3 region is CSARDGESYQETQYF. The CDR3 DNA is TGCAGTGCTAGAGATGGGGAGTCGTACCAAGAGACCCAGTACTTC.

In this sample, this clonotype turned up a few times. CDR3: CASSKTIQGARNTEAFF. In nucleotides, the CDR3 is TGTGCCAGCAGCAAAACCATACAGGGGGCGCGGAACACTGAAGCTTTCTTT. The chain joins TRBV3-1 to TRBJ1-1; 9 nucleotides align to TRBD1. Germline V lookup: CDR1 LGHDT, CDR2 YNNKEL (reference sequence). Germline trimming cut 5 bases from V and 1 base from J; bases unmatched to any gene: 11. CDR3 length: 17 amino acids.

This clonotype was counted a few times. The chain carries TRBV4-3 and TRBJ1-4; 8 bases match TRBD1. V was clipped by 0 bases and J by 8 bases; unmatched bases: 5. This CDR3 has 15 residues. Germline assignment: CDR1 LGHNA and CDR2 YSLEER. CDR3 residues: CASSQDQGAYEKLFF. CDR3 nucleotide sequence: TGCGCCAGCAGCCAAGATCAGGGGGCGTACGAAAAACTGTTTTTT.

J is TRBJ2-2 and V is TRBV5-5; perhaps TRBD1 as D (5 bases). With 4 bases removed from V and 9 bases from J, the gap between germline ends came to 10 bases. The CDR3 has 12 amino acids. Germline V gives CDR1 SGHKS, CDR2 YYEKEE (reference sequence). CDR3 DNA: TGTGCCAGCAGCCCAGGGTACCGGGAGCTGTTTTTT. This translates into CASSPGYRELFF.

This clonotype was recorded a few times. In DNA, the CDR3 is TGCGCCAGCAGCCAAGAGTCCGCTAGTCAGCAGTACTTC. This sequence encodes CASSQESASQQYF. This chain joins TRBV4-1 and TRBJ2-7, with no clear D. The CDR3 loop spans 13 amino acids. Germline V gives CDR1 MGHRA, CDR2 YSYEKL. V was trimmed by 0 bases and J by 8 bases, leaving 11 bases between them.

The CDR3, as DNA: TGCAGTGCTAGAGACCCATTCGACAGGAACCAGCCCCAGCATTTT. Amino acid sequence: CSARDPFDRNQPQHF. The chain recombines TRBV20-1 with TRBJ1-5; possible D gene TRBD1, 6 bases. This CDR3 has 15 amino acids. Germline V gene data show CDR1 as DFQATT and CDR2 as SNEGSKA (reference sequence). Trimming pared 0 bases from V and 7 bases from J, leaving 16 bases between.

J is TRBJ2-2 and V is TRBV12-3 or TRBV12-4; the D call may be TRBD1 or TRBD2 (5 bases each). V dropped 7 bases and J dropped 4 bases, with 19 bases sitting between them. This CDR3 has 16 amino acids. The CDR3 sequence: CASIRDLDLSTGELFF. CDR3 nucleotide sequence: TGTGCCAGCATCCGGGACCTCGACCTCAGCACCGGGGAGCTGTTTTTT.

The chain carries TRBV2 and TRBJ2-3; D gene unclear. This CDR3 has 12 amino acids. The germline CDR1 and CDR2 sequences are SNHLY and FYNNEI. V shed 8 bases and J shed 1 base, with 7 bases lying between them. Written as DNA, the CDR3 is TGTGCCAGCTGTAGGGGCACAGATACGCAGTATTTT. Amino acids: CASCRGTDTQYF.

This clonotype was counted between two and nine times. The chain is built from TRBV20-1 and TRBJ2-3; 13 nucleotides match TRBD2. Germline V gene lookup returns CDR1 DFQATT and CDR2 SNEGSKA (reference sequence). V lost 4 bases to trimming and J lost 4 bases; unmatched junction nucleotides: 2. The CDR3 length is 14 residues. CDR3 coding DNA: TGCAGTGCTAAGACTAGCGGGAGGTCAGATACGCAGTATTTT. The encoded protein is CSAKTSGRSDTQYF.

The chain is built from TRBV20-1 and TRBJ2-3; D unresolved. CDR3 length: 14 residues. Germline lookup yields CDR1 DFQATT and CDR2 SNEGSKA (reference sequence). V lost 2 bases to trimming and J lost 2 bases, with 11 bases between them. Here the CDR3 DNA reads TGCAGTGCTAGATCGGACCGTTCCACAGATACGCAGTATTTT. Translated, it gives CSARSDRSTDTQYF.

The CDR3 nucleotides are TGTGCCGGGTCGCCGGGGTCTGGGGCCAACGTCCTGACTTTC. This gives the protein CAGSPGSGANVLTF. The chain carries TRBV28 and TRBJ2-6, with a weak D call TRBD2 (5 bases). CDR1 is MDHEN and CDR2 is SYDVKM in the germline V gene. The CDR3 totals 14 residues. With 11 bases removed from V and 1 base from J, the gap between germline ends came to 12 bases.

The chain recombines TRBV18 with TRBJ2-2; a weak D match, TRBD2 (5 bases). This CDR3 has 13 residues. The ends were cut back, 3 bases at V and 7 bases at J, with 9 bases in the middle. Per germline, CDR1 KGHSH and CDR2 LQKENI. CDR3 sequence reads: CASSPRENGELFF. DNA for the CDR3: TGTGCCAGCTCACCGAGGGAGAACGGGGAGCTGTTTTTT.

The rearrangement uses TRBV7-9 and TRBJ1-2; TRBD1 matches 8 bases. Germline V gene data show CDR1 as SEHNR and CDR2 as FQNEAQ (reference sequence). The CDR3 contains 15 residues. V lost 5 bases and J lost 6; bases outside the gene matches: 11. The DNA for the CDR3 is TGTGCCAGCAGCACAGGACAGGGACCTGTGAATGGCTACACCTTC. Protein sequence: CASSTGQGPVNGYTF.

This clonotype was detected ten times or more. The CDR3 DNA reads as TGTGCCAGCAGTCCTGGGACATTAAGCTCCTACGAGCAGTACTTC. Its protein is CASSPGTLSSYEQYF. The genes are TRBV12-3 or TRBV12-4 and TRBJ2-7; D is perhaps TRBD1 (6 bases). The V end was cut by 5 bases, the J end by 0 bases, with 14 bases between. The CDR3 is 15 amino acids.

This clonotype was recorded at least ten times. The chain recombines TRBV7-9 with TRBJ1-4; TRBD1 might be the D (5 bases). The CDR3 length is 14 residues. V lost 2 bases to trimming and J lost 5 bases, with 9 bases between them. Germline V CDR1 and CDR2: SEHNR, FQNEAQ (reference sequence). CDR3 protein: CASSLSGVNEKLFF. The CDR3 region has the DNA TGTGCCAGCAGCTTATCGGGGGTCAATGAAAAACTGTTTTTT.

The chain is built from TRBV20-1 and TRBJ2-1, with TRBD2 as a possible D gene (6 bases). CDR1 is DFQATT, CDR2 SNEGSKA, per germline (reference sequence). This CDR3 has 12 residues. The V and J ends lost 3 bases and 8 bases respectively, with 11 bases between them. CDR3 protein: CSARGLLDEQFF. CDR3 in DNA: TGCAGTGCTAGGGGACTCCTCGATGAGCAGTTCTTC.

This clonotype was observed at least ten times. The chain carries TRBV4-2 and TRBJ2-2; 11 bases fit TRBD2. The V and J ends lost 4 bases and 6 bases, in that order; junction bases with no gene match: 4. The germline V gene encodes CDR1 LGHNA and CDR2 YNFKEQ. This CDR3 region has 15 residues. CDR3 region: CASSLLAGGAGELFF. The CDR3 region has the DNA TGTGCCAGCAGCCTCTTAGCGGGAGGGGCCGGGGAGCTGTTTTTT.

This clonotype has only a few counts. The chain links TRBV30 to TRBJ2-7, with D perhaps TRBD2 (6 bases). This CDR3 is built from 17 residues. Germline CDR1 is GTSNPN and CDR2 is SVGIG (reference sequence). V was clipped by 2 bases and J by 0 bases, with 20 bases between them. CDR3 coding DNA: TGTGCCTGGAGTCGGGGGTTTGGCCGTCCAAGCTCCTACGAGCAGTACTTC. It is translated as CAWSRGFGRPSSYEQYF.

In its sample, this clonotype was seen many times. This chain connects TRBV12-3 or TRBV12-4 to TRBJ1-2; TRBD1 might be the D (5 bases). This CDR3 has 13 amino acids. V lost 3 bases and J lost 4, with 9 bases in between. CDR3 in DNA: TGTGCCAGCAGTTTTCAGGGCGGCTATGGCTACACCTTC. Translated, it gives CASSFQGGYGYTF.

In this sample, this clonotype turned up a few times. The rearrangement links TRBV29-1 to TRBJ2-3; 7 bases agree with TRBD1. This CDR3 has 13 residues. The trim removed 5 bases at V and 4 bases at J, leaving 6 bases unmatched. In germline, CDR1 is SQVTM, CDR2 ANQGSEA. Here the CDR3 reads CSVSARGPDTQYF. The DNA of the CDR3 is TGCAGCGTTTCCGCAAGGGGGCCAGATACGCAGTATTTT.

This sequence joins TRBV3-1 and TRBJ1-3, with D tentatively TRBD1 (6 bases). V lost 2 bases to trimming and J lost 0 bases, with 8 bases between them. CDR3 size: 15 residues. Germline assignment: CDR1 LGHDT and CDR2 YNNKEL (reference sequence). The CDR3 reads CASSQLQGSGNTIYF. CDR3 coding DNA: TGTGCCAGCAGCCAATTACAGGGCTCTGGAAACACCATATATTTT.

J is TRBJ1-5 and V is TRBV15; D not resolved. CDR3 size: 13 residues. Germline CDR1 LNHNV, CDR2 YYDKDF (reference sequence). The V gene lost 5 bases and the J gene lost 6 bases, with 11 bases spanning the gap. CDR3 in amino acids: CATSWATGQPQHF. The CDR3 coding sequence is TGTGCCACCAGCTGGGCGACGGGTCAGCCCCAGCATTTT.

This clonotype was detected a few times. The chain carries TRBV5-1 and TRBJ2-1; tentatively, D is TRBD1 (6 bases). There are 16 residues in the CDR3. Trimming pared 3 bases from V and 0 bases from J, leaving 13 bases between. Germline-derived CDR1 and CDR2 are SGHRS and YFSETQ. CDR3 nucleotide sequence: TGCGCCAGCAGCTGGGGAGACAGGAGCTCCTACAATGAGCAGTTCTTC. Protein product: CASSWGDRSSYNEQFF.